Described below is a single T cell receptor (beta chain) sequence and its context. Its antigen is undetermined. Profiling relied on immunoSEQ multiplex PCR, and the TCRdb table lists in-frame clones only, not all of them. The sample has some 120,000 clones, 81% seen once. Focal radiation was given together with CTLA-4 blockade (ipilimumab) to patients with chemo-refractory metastatic non-small-cell lung cancer. This sample was taken from a study of radiotherapy plus CTLA-4 blockade in lung cancer. Looking at the study overall: Among enrolled patients, over 15% responded and about 34% achieved disease control.

V was pared by 1 base and J by 8 bases, with 4 bases of the junction left unmatched. Looked up from germline, CDR1 is SGHTA and CDR2 is FQGNSA. The CDR3 extends over 14 amino acids. Whole-study findings and limits: Among reported predictors of response, early blood T cell clone dynamics with interferon-beta performed best. After radiotherapy and ipilimumab, tumor-derived clones expanded in peripheral blood.

The material sequenced was peripheral blood, taken from a patient treated with radiotherapy plus ipilimumab. This sequence was found in a human donor with non-small cell lung cancer that progressed on radiotherapy plus ipilimumab. Some clones in this sample may be carry-over from other donors' samples. The V gene is TRBV7-2, the J gene TRBJ2-1; TRBD2 aligns across 8 bases. The CDR3 sequence: CASSLELAAYEQFF. In DNA form, the CDR3 reads TGTGCCAGCAGCTTAGAACTAGCGGCCTATGAGCAGTTCTTC.